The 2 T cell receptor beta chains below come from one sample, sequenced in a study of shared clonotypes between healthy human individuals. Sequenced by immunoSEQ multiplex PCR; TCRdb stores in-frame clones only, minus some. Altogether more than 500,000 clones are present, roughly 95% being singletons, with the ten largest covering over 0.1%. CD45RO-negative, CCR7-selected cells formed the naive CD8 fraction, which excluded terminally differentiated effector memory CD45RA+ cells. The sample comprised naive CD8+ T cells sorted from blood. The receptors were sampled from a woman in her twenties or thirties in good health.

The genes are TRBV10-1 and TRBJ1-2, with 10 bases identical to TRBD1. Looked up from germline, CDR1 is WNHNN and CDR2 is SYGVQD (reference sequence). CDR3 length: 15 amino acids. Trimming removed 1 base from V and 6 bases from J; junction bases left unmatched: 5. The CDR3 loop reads CASSELGQGENGYTF. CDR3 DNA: TGCGCCAGCAGTGAGTTAGGACAGGGGGAGAATGGCTACACCTTC.

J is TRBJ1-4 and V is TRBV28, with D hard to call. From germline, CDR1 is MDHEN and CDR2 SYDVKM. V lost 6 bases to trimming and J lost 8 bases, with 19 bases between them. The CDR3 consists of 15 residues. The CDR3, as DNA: TGTGCCAGCAGCTCCCCGTGGGCGGGGTACGAAAAACTGTTTTTT. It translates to CASSSPWAGYEKLFF.